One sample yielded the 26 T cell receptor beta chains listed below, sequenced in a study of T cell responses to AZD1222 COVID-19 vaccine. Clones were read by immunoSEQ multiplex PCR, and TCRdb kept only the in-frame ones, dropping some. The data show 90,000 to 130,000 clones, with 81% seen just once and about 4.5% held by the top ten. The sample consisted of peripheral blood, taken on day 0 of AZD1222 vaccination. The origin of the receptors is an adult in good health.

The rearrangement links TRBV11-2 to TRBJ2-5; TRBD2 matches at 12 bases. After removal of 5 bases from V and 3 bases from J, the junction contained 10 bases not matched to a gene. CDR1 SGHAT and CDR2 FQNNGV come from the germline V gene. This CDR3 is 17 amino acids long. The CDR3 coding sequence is TGTGCCAGCAGCCCGACACGGACTAGCGGGGTGAAAGAGACCCAGTACTTC. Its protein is CASSPTRTSGVKETQYF. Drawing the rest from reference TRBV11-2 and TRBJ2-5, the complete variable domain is EAGVAQSPRYKIIEKRQSVAFWCNPISGHATLYWYQQILGQGPKLLIQFQNNGVVDDSQLPKDRFSAERLKGVDSTLKIQPAKLEDSAVYLCASSPTRTSGVKETQYFGPGTRLLVL.

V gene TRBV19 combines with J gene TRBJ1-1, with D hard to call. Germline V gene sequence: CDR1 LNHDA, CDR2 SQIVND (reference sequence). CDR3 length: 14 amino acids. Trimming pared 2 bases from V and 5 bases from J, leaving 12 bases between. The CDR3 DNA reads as TGTGCCAGTAGTATAAGGCCTCGAAGGACTGAAGCTTTCTTT. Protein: CASSIRPRRTEAFF. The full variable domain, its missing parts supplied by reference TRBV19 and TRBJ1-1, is DGGITQSPKYLFRKEGQNVTLSCEQNLNHDAMYWYRQDPGQGLRLIYYSQIVNDFQKGDIAEGYSVSREKKESFPLTVTSAQKNPTAFYLCASSIRPRRTEAFFGQGTRLTVV.

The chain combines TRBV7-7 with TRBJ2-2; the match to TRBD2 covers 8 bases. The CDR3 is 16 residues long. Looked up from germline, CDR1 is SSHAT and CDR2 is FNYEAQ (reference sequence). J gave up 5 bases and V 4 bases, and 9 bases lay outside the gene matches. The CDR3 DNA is TGTGCCAGCAGCTCGCGGATAGCGGGGAGAACCGGGGAGCTGTTTTTT. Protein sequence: CASSSRIAGRTGELFF.

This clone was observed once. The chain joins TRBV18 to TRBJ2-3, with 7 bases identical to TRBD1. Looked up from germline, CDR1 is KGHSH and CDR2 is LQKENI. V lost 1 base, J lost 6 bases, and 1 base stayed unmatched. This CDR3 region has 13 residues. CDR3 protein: CASSPQGGDTQYF. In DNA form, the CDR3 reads TGTGCCAGCTCACCACAAGGGGGCGATACGCAGTATTTT. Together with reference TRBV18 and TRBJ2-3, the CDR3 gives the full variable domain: NAGVMQNPRHLVRRRGQEARLRCSPMKGHSHVYWYRQLPEEGLKFMVYLQKENIIDESGMPKERFSAEFPKEGPSILRIQQVVRGDSAAYFCASSPQGGDTQYFGPGTRLTVL.

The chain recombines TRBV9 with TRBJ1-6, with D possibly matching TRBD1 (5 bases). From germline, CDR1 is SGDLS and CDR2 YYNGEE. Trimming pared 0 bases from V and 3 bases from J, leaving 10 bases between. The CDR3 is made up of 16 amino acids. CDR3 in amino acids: CASSVGGRVYNSPLHF. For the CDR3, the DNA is TGTGCCAGCAGCGTAGGGGGCAGGGTCTATAATTCACCCCTCCACTTT.

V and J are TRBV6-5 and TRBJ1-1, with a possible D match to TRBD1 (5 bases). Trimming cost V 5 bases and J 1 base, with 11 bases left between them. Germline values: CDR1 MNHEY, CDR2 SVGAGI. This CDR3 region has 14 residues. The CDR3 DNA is TGTGCCAGCAGTACCCGGAGGGGGAACACTGAAGCTTTCTTT. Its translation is CASSTRRGNTEAFF.

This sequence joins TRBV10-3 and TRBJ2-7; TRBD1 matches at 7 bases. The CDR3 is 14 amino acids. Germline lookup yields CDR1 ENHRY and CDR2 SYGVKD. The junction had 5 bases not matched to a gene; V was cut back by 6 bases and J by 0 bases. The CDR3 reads CAISRGSSSYEQYF. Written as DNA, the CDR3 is TGTGCCATCAGCAGGGGGTCTAGCTCCTACGAGCAGTACTTC.

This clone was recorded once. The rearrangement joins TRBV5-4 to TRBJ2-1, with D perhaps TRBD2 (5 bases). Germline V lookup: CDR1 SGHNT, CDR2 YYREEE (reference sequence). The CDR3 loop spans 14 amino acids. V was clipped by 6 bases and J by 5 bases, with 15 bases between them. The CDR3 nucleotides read TGTGCCAGCACTAGAGGGCTGAGGAACAATGAGCAGTTCTTC. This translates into CASTRGLRNNEQFF.

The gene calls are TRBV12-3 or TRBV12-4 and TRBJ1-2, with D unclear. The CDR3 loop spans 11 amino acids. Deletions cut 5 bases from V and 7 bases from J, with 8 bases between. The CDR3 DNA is TGTGCCAGCAGTCCTGGGTCTGGCTACACCTTC. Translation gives CASSPGSGYTF.

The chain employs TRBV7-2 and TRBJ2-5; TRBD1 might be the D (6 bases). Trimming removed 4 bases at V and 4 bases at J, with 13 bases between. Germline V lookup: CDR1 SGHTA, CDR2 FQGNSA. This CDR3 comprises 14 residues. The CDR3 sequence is CASSSTGPGETQYF. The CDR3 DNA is TGTGCCAGCAGCTCAACAGGGCCGGGAGAGACCCAGTACTTC. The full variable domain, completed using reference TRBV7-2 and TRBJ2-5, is GAGVSQSPSNKVTEKGKDVELRCDPISGHTALYWYRQSLGQGLEFLIYFQGNSAPDKSGLPSDRFSAERTGGSVSTLTIQRTQQEDSAVYLCASSSTGPGETQYFGPGTRLLVL.

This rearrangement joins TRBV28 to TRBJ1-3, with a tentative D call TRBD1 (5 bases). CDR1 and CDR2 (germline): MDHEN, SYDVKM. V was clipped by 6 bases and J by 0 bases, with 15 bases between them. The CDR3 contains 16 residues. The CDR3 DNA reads TGTGCCAGCAGCCCCGCTCAGGGCCTCTCTGGAAACACCATATATTTT. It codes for CASSPAQGLSGNTIYF.

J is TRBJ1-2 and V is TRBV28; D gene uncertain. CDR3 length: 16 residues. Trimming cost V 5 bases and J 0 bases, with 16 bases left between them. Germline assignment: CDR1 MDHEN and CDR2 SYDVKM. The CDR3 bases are TGTGCCAGCAGTCCCCCCCCAGGATCAGCTAACTATGGCTACACCTTC. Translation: CASSPPPGSANYGYTF.

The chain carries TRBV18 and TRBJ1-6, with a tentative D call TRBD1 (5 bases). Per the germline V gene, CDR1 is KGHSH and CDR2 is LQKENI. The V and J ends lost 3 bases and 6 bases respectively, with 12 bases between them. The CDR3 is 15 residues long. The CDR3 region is CASSPGPGGNSPLHF. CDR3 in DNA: TGTGCCAGCTCACCGGGACCGGGTGGTAATTCACCCCTCCACTTT. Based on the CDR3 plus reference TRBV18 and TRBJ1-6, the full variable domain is NAGVMQNPRHLVRRRGQEARLRCSPMKGHSHVYWYRQLPEEGLKFMVYLQKENIIDESGMPKERFSAEFPKEGPSILRIQQVVRGDSAAYFCASSPGPGGNSPLHFGNGTRLTVT.

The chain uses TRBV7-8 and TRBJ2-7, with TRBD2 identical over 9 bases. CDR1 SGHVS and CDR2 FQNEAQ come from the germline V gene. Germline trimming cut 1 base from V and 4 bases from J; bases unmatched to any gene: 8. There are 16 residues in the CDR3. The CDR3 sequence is CASSLERLAAFYEQYF. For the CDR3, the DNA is TGTGCCAGCAGCTTAGAGCGACTAGCGGCTTTTTACGAGCAGTACTTC.

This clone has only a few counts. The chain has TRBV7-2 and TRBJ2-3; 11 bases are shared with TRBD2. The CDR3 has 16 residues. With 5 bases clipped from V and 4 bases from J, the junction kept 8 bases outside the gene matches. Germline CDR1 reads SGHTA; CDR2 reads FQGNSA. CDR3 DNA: TGTGCCAGCAGCCCGTTAGCGGGAGGGCTCGCAGATACGCAGTATTTT. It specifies CASSPLAGGLADTQYF.

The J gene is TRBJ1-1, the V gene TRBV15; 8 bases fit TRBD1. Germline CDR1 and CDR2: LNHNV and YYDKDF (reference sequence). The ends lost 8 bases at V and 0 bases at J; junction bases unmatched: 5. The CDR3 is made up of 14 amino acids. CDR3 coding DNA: TGTGCCACCGTGAAGGACAGGGTGAACACTGAAGCTTTCTTT. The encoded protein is CATVKDRVNTEAFF.

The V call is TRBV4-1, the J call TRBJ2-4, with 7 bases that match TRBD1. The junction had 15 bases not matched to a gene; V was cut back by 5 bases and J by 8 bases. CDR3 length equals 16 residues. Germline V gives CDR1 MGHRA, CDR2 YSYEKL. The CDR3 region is CASSSPGLERGHIQYF. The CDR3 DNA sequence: TGCGCCAGCAGCTCCCCGGGGCTAGAGAGGGGGCACATTCAGTACTTC.

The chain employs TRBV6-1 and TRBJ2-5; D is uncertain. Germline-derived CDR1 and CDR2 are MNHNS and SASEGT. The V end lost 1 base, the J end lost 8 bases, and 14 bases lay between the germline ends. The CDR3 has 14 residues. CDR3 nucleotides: TGTGCCAGCAGTGAAGTGATTGGGCAGGCCACCCAGTACTTC. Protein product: CASSEVIGQATQYF.

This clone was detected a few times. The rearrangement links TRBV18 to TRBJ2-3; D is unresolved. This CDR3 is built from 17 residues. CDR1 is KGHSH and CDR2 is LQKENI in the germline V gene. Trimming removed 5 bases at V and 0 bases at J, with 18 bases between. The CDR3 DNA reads TGTGCCAGCTCATCCAGGCCGGGTGTTGTGAGCACAGATACGCAGTATTTT. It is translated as CASSSRPGVVSTDTQYF.

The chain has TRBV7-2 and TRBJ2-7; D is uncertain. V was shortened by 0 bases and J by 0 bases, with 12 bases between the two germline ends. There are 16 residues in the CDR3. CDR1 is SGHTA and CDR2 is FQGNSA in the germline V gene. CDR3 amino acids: CASSLARSVRSYEQYF. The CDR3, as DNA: TGTGCCAGCAGCTTAGCGAGGTCGGTCCGCTCCTACGAGCAGTACTTC.

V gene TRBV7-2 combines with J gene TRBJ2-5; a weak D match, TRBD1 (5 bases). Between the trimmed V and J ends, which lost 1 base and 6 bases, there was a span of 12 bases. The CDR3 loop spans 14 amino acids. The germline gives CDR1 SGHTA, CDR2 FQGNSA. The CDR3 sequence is CASSLGGGQKTQYF. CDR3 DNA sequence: TGTGCCAGCAGCTTAGGGGGCGGCCAGAAGACCCAGTACTTC. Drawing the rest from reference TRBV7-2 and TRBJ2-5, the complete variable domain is GAGVSQSPSNKVTEKGKDVELRCDPISGHTALYWYRQSLGQGLEFLIYFQGNSAPDKSGLPSDRFSAERTGGSVSTLTIQRTQQEDSAVYLCASSLGGGQKTQYFGPGTRLLVL.

The DNA of the CDR3 is TGTGCCAGCAGTTCACAGTACACCGGGGAGCTGTTTTTT. Translating gives CASSSQYTGELFF. V gene TRBV7-2 combines with J gene TRBJ2-2, with D unclear. The CDR3 has 13 amino acids. V gave up 6 bases and J gave up 3 bases, with 8 bases separating them. Germline V gene lookup returns CDR1 SGHTA and CDR2 FQGNSA.

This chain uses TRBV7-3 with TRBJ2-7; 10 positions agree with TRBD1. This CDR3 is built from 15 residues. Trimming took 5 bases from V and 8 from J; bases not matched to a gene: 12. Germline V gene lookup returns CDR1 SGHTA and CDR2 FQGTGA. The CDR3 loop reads CASSRYRDRGEKQYF. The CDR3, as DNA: TGTGCCAGCAGCCGATACCGGGACAGGGGAGAGAAGCAGTACTTC.

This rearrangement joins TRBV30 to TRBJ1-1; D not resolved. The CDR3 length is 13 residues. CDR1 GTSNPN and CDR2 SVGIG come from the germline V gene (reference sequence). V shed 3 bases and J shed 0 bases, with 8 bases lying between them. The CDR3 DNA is TGTGCCTGGAGACAGTTAATGAACACTGAAGCTTTCTTT. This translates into CAWRQLMNTEAFF.

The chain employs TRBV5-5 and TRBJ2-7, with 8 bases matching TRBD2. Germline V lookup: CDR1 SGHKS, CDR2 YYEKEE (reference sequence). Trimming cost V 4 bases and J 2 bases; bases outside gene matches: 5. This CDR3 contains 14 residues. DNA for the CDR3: TGTGCCAGCAGCAGCGGGACTAGGGCCTACGAGCAGTACTTC. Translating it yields CASSSGTRAYEQYF.

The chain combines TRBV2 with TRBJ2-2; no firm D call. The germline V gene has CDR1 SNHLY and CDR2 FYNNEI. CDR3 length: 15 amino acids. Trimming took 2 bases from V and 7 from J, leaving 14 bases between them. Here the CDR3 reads CASSEQVNSHGELFF. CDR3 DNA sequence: TGTGCCAGCAGTGAACAGGTTAACTCACACGGGGAGCTGTTTTTT.